This TCR beta chain is from a study of shared clonotypes between healthy human individuals (dated by TCRdb to 2020 to 2021). Regarding the study in general: The cohort comprised two women and a few men aged 18 to 49 years. Blood TCR repertoires of several healthy adults were deeply sequenced to estimate repertoire size and the extent of clonotype sharing between individuals. Per donor, three plates each were used for CD4 naive and CD4 memory, two for CD8 naive, and one for CD8 memory. Each donor's leukapheresis produced roughly between about 0.9 and 9.5 billion PBMCs. To increase sequencing depth and limit assay-specific biases, TCR repertoire library preparation and sequencing were carried out by different laboratories using diverse techniques.

Broad study findings and their caveats: Incomplete sequencing was indicated by rarefaction of sorted-subset datasets, despite the large sequencing depth. Naive subsets generally had larger estimated clonotype richness than memory subsets did. Clonotypes shared by all four sorted-subset donors showed higher generation probabilities than non-shared clonotypes. Because the study included a small number of donors, the genetic and exposure-history diversity represented was limited. Pairwise subsampling led to the expectation that sequencing depth would affect the degree of clonotype sharing among donors. When a handful of donors were compared, the shared fraction of clonotypes was roughly 4.8% for naive CD4, less than 4% for naive CD8, 2% to 2.5% for memory CD4, and roughly 0.4% for memory CD8. Sampling was restricted to blood, and TCR repertoires in tissues likely differ from the TCR repertoires found in blood.

For the CD8 naive samples, CD45RO-negative cells were positively selected for CCR7, yielding a CD45RA+CCR7+ population from which TemRA cells were excluded. The donors were healthy, HIV-negative adults with no recently reported acute infections or vaccinations. Every donor was a Caucasian adult residing in Nashville, Tennessee, USA. Blood was obtained by leukapheresis, after which PBMCs were separated by Ficoll-Histopaque density gradient centrifugation and cryopreserved in liquid nitrogen vapor phase. Analytical flow cytometry was used to check the purity and quantity of each magnetically sorted T cell population. From each sorted fraction, genomic DNA was isolated and quantified by UV absorbance on a Nanodrop 2000c. In regard to this clone: Its antigen is unknown. Per-nucleotide qualities are absent, and no much larger clonotype sits a single base away.

Using the deep immunoSEQ assay, multiplex PCR amplified TCR CDR3 regions from genomic DNA. Extracted genomic DNA from each cell subset was distributed evenly across all wells of several immunoSEQ 96-well plates, and each plate was treated as a replicate. For sorted subsets, 150 to 250 ng genomic DNA, equal to about 30,000 T cell genomes, was loaded into each replicate PCR. Purified libraries were measured with a Qubit 3.0 fluorometer, size-checked on a Bioanalyzer 2100, and measured again with the KAPA Library Quantification kit. Every immunoSEQ 96-well plate was sequenced on a separate single-read 150-cycle Illumina NextSeq 550 flow cell. The study's own analysis went as follows. Because only junctional sequences without quality scores were contained in the immunoSEQ output, filtering matching that applied to full-length reads could not be performed. To assign V/J genes and CDR3, sequences were annotated against IMGT germline references using PyIR, a Python wrapper for IgBLAST v1.9. Reads with weak V/J assignments (E-value above 1e-6), missing CDR3, stop codons, out-of-frame junctions, or ambiguous translated residues were removed. V3J clonotypes were defined as sequences sharing an identical inferred V gene, J gene, and CDR3 amino acid sequence. The percentage overlap between two repertoires was calculated by dividing the number of shared unique clonotypes by the size of the smaller repertoire. Three approaches were used to assess repertoire richness: RTK rarefaction, the Chao1 estimator, and Recon v2.1 estimates of unobserved clonotypes. For all TCRbeta clonotypes obtained by the gDNA method from a few donors, generation probabilities were computed with OLGA. In TCRdb, the immuneACCESS table is reduced to in-frame sequences with V and J assigned. These tables do not hold every clone; where another copy was compared, an unresolved V gene accounts for under half, and the others remain unexplained. That table is the source of V, J and clone size, and D and trimming were worked out from the DNA. Across this sample there are about 2.1 million clones, with 93% seen only once. The leading ten clones occupy 1.5% to 2% of the sample.

Its CDR3 holds 15 amino acids, cysteine through phenylalanine. The read is trimmed to its CDR3 DNA, 45 bases read in frame from base 1. Trimming takes 6 bases off V and 3 bases off J; junction bases not matched to a gene: 8. The germline V gene encodes CDR1 MNHEY and CDR2 SMNVEV (reference sequence). The chain joins TRBV27 to TRBJ2-3; TRBD2 agrees with 8 junctional bases. Sequencing used naive CD8+ T cells from PBMCs. The cell subset or site label of this sample denotes: CD45RA+CCR7+. The clonotype was recovered from a man between 18 and 35 years old in good health. Some clones in this sample may be carry-over from other donors' samples. The sequence in DNA is TGTGCCAGCAGGCCCGGCGCTAGCGGGACAGATACGCAGTATTTT. Translated, this gives CASRPGASGTDTQYF.